This TCR beta chain was obtained from a study of T cells in Graves' hyperthyroidism and ophthalmopathy. Study-wide findings and caveats: Ophthalmopathy stood apart from stable hyperthyroidism in a 13 V-J model.

V was shortened by 2 bases and J by 12 bases, with 15 bases between the two germline ends. This CDR3 contains 13 residues. Germline values: CDR1 SGHDT, CDR2 YYEEEE. Calling Graves' hyperthyroidism stable meant ophthalmopathy did not progress within 18 months. Newly diagnosed patients aged 18 to 65 had hyperthyroidism of under 2 months' duration. Fresh peripheral blood, about 9.3 ml, yielded the PBMCs. Amplification yielded TCR beta CDR3 regions, with RNA transcripts as the source. The HTBI primer set drove a first-round RT-PCR of the TCR CDR3. TCRdb reprocessed the multiplex PCR reads with MiXCR, giving one entry per CDR3 protein. The sample lists some 700,000 distinct CDR3 sequences; 17% were seen once. With respect to this clonotype: What it recognizes is unknown.

The V gene is TRBV5-6, the J gene TRBJ2-4; no definite D call. Sequences were obtained from blood. The clonotype was recovered from a man in his fifties with Graves' hyperthyroidism. CDR3 sequence reads: CASSFGGTRYQYF. The CDR3 DNA reads as TGTGCCAGCAGCTTTGGTGGCACAAGGTATCAGTACTTC. The full variable domain, in which reference TRBV5-6 and TRBJ2-4 provide the parts outside the CDR3, is DAGVTQSPTHLIKTRGQQVTLRCSPKSGHDTVSWYQQALGQGPQFIFQYYEEEERQRGNFPDRFSGHQFPNYSSELNVNALLLGDSALYLCASSFGGTRYQYFGAGTRLSVL.